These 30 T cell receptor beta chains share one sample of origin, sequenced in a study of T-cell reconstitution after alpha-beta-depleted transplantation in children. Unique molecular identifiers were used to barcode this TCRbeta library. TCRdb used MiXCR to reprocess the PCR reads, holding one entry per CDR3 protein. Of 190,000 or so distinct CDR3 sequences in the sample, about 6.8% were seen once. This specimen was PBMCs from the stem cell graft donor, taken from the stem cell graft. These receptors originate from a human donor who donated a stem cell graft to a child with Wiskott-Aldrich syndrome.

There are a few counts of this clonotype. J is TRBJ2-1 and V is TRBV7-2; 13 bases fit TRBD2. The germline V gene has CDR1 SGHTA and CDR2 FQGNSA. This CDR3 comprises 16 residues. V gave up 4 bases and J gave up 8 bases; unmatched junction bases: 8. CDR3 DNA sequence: TGTGCCAGCAGCTACGTGGGACTAGCGGGGAAGGATGAGCAGTTCTTC. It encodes CASSYVGLAGKDEQFF. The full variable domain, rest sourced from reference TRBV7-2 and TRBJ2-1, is GAGVSQSPSNKVTEKGKDVELRCDPISGHTALYWYRQSLGQGLEFLIYFQGNSAPDKSGLPSDRFSAERTGGSVSTLTIQRTQQEDSAVYLCASSYVGLAGKDEQFFGPGTRLTVL.

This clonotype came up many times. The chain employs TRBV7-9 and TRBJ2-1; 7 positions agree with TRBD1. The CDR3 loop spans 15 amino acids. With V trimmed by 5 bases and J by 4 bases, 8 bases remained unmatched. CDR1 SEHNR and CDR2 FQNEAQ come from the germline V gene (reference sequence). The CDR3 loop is CASSPTGTAYNEQFF. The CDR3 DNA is TGTGCCAGCAGCCCTACCGGGACAGCGTACAATGAGCAGTTCTTC.

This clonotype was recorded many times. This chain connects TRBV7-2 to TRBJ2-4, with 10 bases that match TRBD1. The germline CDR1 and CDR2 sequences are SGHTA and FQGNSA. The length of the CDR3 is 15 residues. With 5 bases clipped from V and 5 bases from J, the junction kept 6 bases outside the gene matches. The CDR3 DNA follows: TGTGCCAGCAGCGACAGGGGGCTCAGGGAAAACATTCAGTACTTC. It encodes CASSDRGLRENIQYF. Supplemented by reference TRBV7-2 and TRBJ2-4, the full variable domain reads GAGVSQSPSNKVTEKGKDVELRCDPISGHTALYWYRQSLGQGLEFLIYFQGNSAPDKSGLPSDRFSAERTGGSVSTLTIQRTQQEDSAVYLCASSDRGLRENIQYFGAGTRLSVL.

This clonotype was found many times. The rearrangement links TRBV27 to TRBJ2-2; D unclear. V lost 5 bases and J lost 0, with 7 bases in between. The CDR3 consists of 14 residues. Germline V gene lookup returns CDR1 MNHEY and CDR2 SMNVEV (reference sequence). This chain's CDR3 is CASSKNTNTGELFF. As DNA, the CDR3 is TGTGCCAGCAGTAAGAATACGAACACCGGGGAGCTGTTTTTT.

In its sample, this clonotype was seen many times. The CDR3 nucleotides are TGCGCCAGCAGTCTCCTCCAAGGGGCATCCTACGAGCAGTACTTC. This sequence encodes CASSLLQGASYEQYF. The V and J genes are TRBV5-1 and TRBJ2-7; TRBD1 might be the D (5 bases). This CDR3 contains 15 residues. V dropped 5 bases and J dropped 1 base, with 16 bases sitting between them. Per the germline V gene, CDR1 is SGHRS and CDR2 is YFSETQ.

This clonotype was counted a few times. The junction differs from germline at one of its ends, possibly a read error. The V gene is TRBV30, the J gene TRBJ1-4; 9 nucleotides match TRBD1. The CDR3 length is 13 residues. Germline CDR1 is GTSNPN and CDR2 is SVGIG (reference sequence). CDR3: CALSGTGNEKLFF. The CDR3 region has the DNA TGTGCCTTGTCCGGGACAGGGAATGAAAAACTGTTCTTT. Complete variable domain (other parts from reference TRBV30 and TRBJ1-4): SQTIHQWPATLVQPVGSPLSLECTVEGTSNPNLYWYRQAAGRGLQLLFYSVGIGQISSEVPQNLSASRPQDRQFILSSKKLLLSDSGFYLCALSGTGNEKLFFGSGTQLSVL.

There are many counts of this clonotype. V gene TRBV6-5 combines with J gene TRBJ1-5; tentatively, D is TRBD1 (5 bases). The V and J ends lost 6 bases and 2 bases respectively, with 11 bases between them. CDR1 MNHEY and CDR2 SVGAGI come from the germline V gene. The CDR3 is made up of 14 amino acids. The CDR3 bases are TGTGCCAGCAGCCGAGACAGTGGCAATCAGCCCCAGCATTTT. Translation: CASSRDSGNQPQHF.

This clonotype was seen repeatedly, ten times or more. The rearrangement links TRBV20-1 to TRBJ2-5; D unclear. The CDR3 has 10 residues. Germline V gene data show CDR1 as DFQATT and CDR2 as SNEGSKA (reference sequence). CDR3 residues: CTPKQETQYF. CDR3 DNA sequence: TGCACCCCTAAACAAGAGACCCAGTACTTC.

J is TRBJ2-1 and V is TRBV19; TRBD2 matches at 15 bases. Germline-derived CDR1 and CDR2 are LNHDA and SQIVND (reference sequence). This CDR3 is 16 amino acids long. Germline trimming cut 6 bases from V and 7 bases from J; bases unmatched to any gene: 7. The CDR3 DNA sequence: TGTGCCAGTAGATCCGGGACTAGCGGGGGGTCTAATGAGCAGTTCTTC. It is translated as CASRSGTSGGSNEQFF. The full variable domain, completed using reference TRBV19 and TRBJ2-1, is DGGITQSPKYLFRKEGQNVTLSCEQNLNHDAMYWYRQDPGQGLRLIYYSQIVNDFQKGDIAEGYSVSREKKESFPLTVTSAQKNPTAFYLCASRSGTSGGSNEQFFGPGTRLTVL.

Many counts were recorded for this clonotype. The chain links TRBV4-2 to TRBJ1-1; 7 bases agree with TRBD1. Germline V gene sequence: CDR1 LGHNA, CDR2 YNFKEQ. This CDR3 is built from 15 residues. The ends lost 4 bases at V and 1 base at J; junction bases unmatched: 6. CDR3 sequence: CASSPDDRENTEAFF. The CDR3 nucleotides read TGTGCCAGCAGCCCGGACGACAGGGAGAACACTGAAGCTTTCTTT.

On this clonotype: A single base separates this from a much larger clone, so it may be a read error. The CDR3 sequence: CASSLSPNTPLHF. The CDR3 DNA reads TGCGCCAGCAGCTTGAGTCCGAATACACCCCTCCACTTT. The J gene is TRBJ1-6, the V gene TRBV5-1; no definite D call. The CDR3 is 13 residues long. Trimming shortened V by 1 base and J by 11 bases, and 10 bases separated the two germline ends. The germline CDR1 and CDR2 sequences are SGHRS and YFSETQ.

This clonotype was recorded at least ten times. CDR3 sequence reads: CASSSDSGGRQNTQYF. The DNA for the CDR3 is TGTGCCAGCAGTTCGGACTCAGGGGGTAGGCAGAATACGCAGTATTTT. This rearrangement joins TRBV28 to TRBJ2-3; 7 nucleotides match TRBD1. CDR1 MDHEN and CDR2 SYDVKM come from the germline V gene. The V gene end was trimmed by 4 bases and the J gene end by 7 bases; junction bases not matched to a gene: 14. This CDR3 is 16 amino acids long.

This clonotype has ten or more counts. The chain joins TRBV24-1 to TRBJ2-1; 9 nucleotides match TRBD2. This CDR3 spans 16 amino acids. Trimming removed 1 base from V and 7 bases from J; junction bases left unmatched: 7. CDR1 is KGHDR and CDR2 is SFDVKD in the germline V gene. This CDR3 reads CATSDFRLAGLNEQFF. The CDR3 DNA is TGTGCCACCAGTGATTTTCGCCTAGCGGGACTGAATGAGCAGTTCTTC.

The CDR3, as DNA: TGTGCCAGCAGCCCTGGGCTCCTCTGGCGGGGTTGGGAGACCCAGTACTTC. This encodes CASSPGLLWRGWETQYF. The chain combines TRBV14 with TRBJ2-5; weak D call: TRBD2 (6 bases). The germline V and J ends were trimmed by 4 bases and 5 bases, with 23 bases remaining between them. This CDR3 is 17 amino acids long. CDR1 SGHDN and CDR2 FVKESK come from the germline V gene.

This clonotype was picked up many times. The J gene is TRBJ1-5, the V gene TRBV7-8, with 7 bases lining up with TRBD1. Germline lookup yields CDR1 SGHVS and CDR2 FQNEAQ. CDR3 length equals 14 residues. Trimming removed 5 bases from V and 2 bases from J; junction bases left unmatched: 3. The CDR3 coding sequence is TGTGCCAGCAGCATCGGACAGGGCAATCAGCCCCAGCATTTT. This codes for CASSIGQGNQPQHF.

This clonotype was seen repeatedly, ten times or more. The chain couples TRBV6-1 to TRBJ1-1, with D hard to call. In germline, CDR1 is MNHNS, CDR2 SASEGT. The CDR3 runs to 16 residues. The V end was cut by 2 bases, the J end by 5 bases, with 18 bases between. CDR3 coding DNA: TGTGCCAGCAGTGAATTATCTACACATCCCAGGACTGAAGCTTTCTTT. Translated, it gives CASSELSTHPRTEAFF.

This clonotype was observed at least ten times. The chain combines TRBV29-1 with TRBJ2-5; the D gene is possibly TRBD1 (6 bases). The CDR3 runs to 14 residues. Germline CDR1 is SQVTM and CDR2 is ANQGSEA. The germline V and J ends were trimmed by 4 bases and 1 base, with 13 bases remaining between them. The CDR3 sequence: CSVGDQTGQETQYF. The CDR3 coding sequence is TGCAGCGTTGGGGACCAGACAGGCCAAGAGACCCAGTACTTC.

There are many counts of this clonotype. The chain's CDR3 is CATSSGGAYNEQFF. In DNA form, the CDR3 reads TGTGCCACCAGTTCGGGGGGAGCCTACAATGAGCAGTTCTTC. The rearrangement joins TRBV24-1 to TRBJ2-1; 7 positions match TRBD2. V trimming: 6 bases; J trimming: 2 bases; junction bases outside the gene matches: 3. This CDR3 has 14 residues. Germline assignment: CDR1 KGHDR and CDR2 SFDVKD.

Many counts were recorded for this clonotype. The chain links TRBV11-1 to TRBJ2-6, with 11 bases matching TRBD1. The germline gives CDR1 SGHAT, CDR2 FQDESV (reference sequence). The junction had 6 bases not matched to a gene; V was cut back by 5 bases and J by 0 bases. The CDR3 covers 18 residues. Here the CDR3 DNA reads TGTGCCAGCAGCCGACTGGGACAGGGGGGCTCTGGGGCCAACGTCCTGACTTTC. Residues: CASSRLGQGGSGANVLTF.

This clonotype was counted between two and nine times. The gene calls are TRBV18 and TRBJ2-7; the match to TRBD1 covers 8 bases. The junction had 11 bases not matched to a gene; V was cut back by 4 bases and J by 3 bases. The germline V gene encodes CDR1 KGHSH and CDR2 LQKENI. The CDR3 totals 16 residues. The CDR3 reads CASSHQGAQAGYEQYF. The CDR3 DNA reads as TGTGCCAGCTCACACCAGGGGGCACAGGCTGGCTACGAGCAGTACTTC.

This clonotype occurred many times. DNA for the CDR3: TGTGCCAGCAGTTTGAGTGCAGGGGGAACTGCCACTGAAGCTTTCTTT. Residues: CASSLSAGGTATEAFF. The rearrangement uses TRBV27 and TRBJ1-1; 7 bases fit TRBD1. From germline, CDR1 is MNHEY and CDR2 SMNVEV (reference sequence). Losses at the gene ends were 3 bases for V and 4 bases for J; bases not matched to a gene: 11. The CDR3 contains 16 residues.

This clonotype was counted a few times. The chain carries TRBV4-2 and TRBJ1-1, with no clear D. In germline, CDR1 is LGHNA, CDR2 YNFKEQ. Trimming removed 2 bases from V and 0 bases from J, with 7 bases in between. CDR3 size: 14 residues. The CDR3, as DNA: TGTGCCAGCAGCCAAACAGCCATGAACACTGAAGCTTTCTTT. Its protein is CASSQTAMNTEAFF.

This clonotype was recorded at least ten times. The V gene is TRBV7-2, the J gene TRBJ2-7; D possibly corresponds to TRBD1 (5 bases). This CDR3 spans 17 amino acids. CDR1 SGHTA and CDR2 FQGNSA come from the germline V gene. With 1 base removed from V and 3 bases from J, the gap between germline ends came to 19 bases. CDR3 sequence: CASSLGLTWGEDYEQYF. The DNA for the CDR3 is TGTGCCAGCAGCTTAGGTTTGACGTGGGGCGAAGACTACGAGCAGTACTTC. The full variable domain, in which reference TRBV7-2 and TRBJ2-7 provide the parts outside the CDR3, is GAGVSQSPSNKVTEKGKDVELRCDPISGHTALYWYRQSLGQGLEFLIYFQGNSAPDKSGLPSDRFSAERTGGSVSTLTIQRTQQEDSAVYLCASSLGLTWGEDYEQYFGPGTRLTVT.

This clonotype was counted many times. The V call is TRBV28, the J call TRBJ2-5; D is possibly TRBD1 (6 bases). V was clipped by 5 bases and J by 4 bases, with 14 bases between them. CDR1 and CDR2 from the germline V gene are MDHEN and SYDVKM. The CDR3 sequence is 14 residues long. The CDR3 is CASSTAGVGETQYF. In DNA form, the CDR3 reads TGTGCCAGCAGTACCGCAGGGGTGGGAGAGACCCAGTACTTC.

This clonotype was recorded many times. CDR3 sequence reads: CASSVIGDNYGYTF. The CDR3 region has the DNA TGTGCCAGCAGTGTCATAGGAGATAACTATGGCTACACCTTC. The chain has TRBV25-1 and TRBJ1-2; no clear D gene. Per the germline V gene, CDR1 is MGHDK and CDR2 is SYGVNS. V was shortened by 4 bases and J by 1 base, with 10 bases between the two germline ends. The CDR3 extends over 14 amino acids.

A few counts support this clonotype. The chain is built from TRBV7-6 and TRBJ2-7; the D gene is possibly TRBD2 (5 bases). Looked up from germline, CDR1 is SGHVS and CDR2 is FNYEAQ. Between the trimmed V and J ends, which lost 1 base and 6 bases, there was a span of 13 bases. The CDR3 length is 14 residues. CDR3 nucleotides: TGTGCCAGCAGCTTAGAACTAGGGCGACCCGAGCAGTACTTC. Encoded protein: CASSLELGRPEQYF.

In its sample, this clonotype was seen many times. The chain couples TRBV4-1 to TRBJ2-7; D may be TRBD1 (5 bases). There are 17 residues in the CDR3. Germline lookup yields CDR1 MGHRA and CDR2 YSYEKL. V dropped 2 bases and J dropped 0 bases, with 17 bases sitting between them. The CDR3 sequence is CASSQTPFGQSSYEQYF. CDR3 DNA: TGCGCCAGCAGCCAAACGCCCTTTGGACAAAGCTCCTACGAGCAGTACTTC.

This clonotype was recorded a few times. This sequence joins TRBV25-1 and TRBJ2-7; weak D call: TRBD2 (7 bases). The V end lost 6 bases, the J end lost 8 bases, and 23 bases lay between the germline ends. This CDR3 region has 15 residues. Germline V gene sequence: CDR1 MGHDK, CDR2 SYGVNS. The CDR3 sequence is CASSGGTGGGFQQYF. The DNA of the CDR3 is TGTGCCAGCAGCGGGGGCACGGGCGGGGGTTTTCAGCAGTACTTC.

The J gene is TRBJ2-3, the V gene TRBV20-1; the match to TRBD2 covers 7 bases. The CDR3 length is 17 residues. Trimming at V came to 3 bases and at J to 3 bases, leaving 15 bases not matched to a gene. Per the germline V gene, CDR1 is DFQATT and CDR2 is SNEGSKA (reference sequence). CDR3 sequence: CSARAPLGRERTDTQYF. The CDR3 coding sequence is TGCAGTGCTAGGGCCCCCCTGGGGCGGGAGAGGACAGATACGCAGTATTTT.

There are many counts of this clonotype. The CDR3 DNA is TGTGCCAGCAGCAAAGATGCGGTGCTAGCGGGAGGAACCGGAGAGACCCAGTACTTC. Translated: CASSKDAVLAGGTGETQYF. This sequence joins TRBV21-1 and TRBJ2-5; whether TRBD2, the table's D call, matches the DNA was not checked. TRBV21-1 counts as a pseudogene. The CDR3 is 19 residues long.